This T cell receptor beta chain emerged from a study of T cell responses to AZD1222 COVID-19 vaccine. Notes on the study in general: Possibly, clonal diversity was underestimated; donors were largely white British and included more females.

Using immunoSEQ multiplex PCR, the repertoire was profiled, and TCRdb retains in-frame clones only, with some absent. The table shows fewer than 150,000 clones, with approximately 90% occurring only once. In germline, CDR1 is SGHRS, CDR2 YFSETQ. This CDR3 spans 12 amino acids. Trimming removed 0 bases from V and 9 bases from J, with 7 bases in between. Comments on this clone: Its antigen is currently unknown.

Sequenced material: peripheral blood, taken on day 0 of AZD1222 vaccination. This TCR came from an adult in good health. The V call is TRBV5-1, the J call TRBJ2-1, with D unresolved. CDR3 protein: CASSLERSEQFF. As DNA, the CDR3 is TGCGCCAGCAGCTTGGAGAGATCTGAGCAGTTCTTC.